The 3 T cell receptor beta chains listed next were all sequenced from one sample in a study of blood T cell repertoires in COVID-19. The table came from immunoSEQ multiplex PCR; TCRdb's copy has only in-frame clones and leaves some out. The table includes roughly 120,000 clones, 78% detected once. Sequencing used peripheral blood. The receptors come from a man aged 65-85 years with acute or convalescent COVID-19.

The chain employs TRBV19 and TRBJ1-2, with D hard to call. The germline CDR1 and CDR2 sequences are LNHDA and SQIVND (reference sequence). This CDR3 is built from 14 residues. The V end lost 2 bases, the J end lost 0 bases, and 7 bases lay between the germline ends. The DNA for the CDR3 is TGTGCCAGTAGTATAAATCCTTCTAACTATGGCTACACCTTC. Residues: CASSINPSNYGYTF.

The CDR3 DNA reads as TGCACCAGCAGCCAAGAAGCCCCCTACGAGCAGTACTTC. Protein sequence: CTSSQEAPYEQYF. This chain links TRBV1 with TRBJ2-7; the table's D gene call, TRBD2, was not cross checked with the DNA. TRBV1 is designated a pseudogene. The CDR3 extends over 13 amino acids.

The chain employs TRBV4-1 and TRBJ1-3; no reliable D call. Trimming removed 7 bases from V and 0 bases from J, with 16 bases in between. This CDR3 contains 16 residues. CDR1 MGHRA and CDR2 YSYEKL come from the germline V gene. CDR3: CASTLSTQDSGNTIYF. The CDR3 DNA sequence: TGCGCCAGCACTCTGTCGACACAAGACTCTGGAAACACCATATATTTT.